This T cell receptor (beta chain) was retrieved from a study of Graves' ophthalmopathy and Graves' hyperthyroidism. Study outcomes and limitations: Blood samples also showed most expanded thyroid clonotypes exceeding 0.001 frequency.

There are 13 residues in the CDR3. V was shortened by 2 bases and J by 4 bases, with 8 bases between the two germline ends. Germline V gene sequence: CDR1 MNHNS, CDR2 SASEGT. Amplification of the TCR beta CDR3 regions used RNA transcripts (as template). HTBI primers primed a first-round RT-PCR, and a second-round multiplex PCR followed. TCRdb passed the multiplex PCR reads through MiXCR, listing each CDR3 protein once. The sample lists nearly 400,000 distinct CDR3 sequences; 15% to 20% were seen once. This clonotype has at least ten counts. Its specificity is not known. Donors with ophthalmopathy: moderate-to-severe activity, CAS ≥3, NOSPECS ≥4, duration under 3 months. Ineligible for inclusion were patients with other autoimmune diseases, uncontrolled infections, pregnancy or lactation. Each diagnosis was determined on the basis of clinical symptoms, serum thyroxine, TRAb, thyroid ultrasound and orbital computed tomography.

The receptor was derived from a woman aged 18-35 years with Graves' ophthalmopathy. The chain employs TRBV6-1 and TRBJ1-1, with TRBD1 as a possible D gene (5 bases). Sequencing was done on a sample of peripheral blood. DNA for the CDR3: TGTGCCAGCAGTGAAACGACAGCCACTGAAGCTTTCTTT. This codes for CASSETTATEAFF.